The present T cell receptor (beta chain) was sequenced within a study of blood T cell repertoires in COVID-19 (dated by TCRdb to 2019 to 2021). Turning to the overall study: The collaborator samples originated in the United States, Italy and Spain and spanned the acute and convalescent phases of COVID-19. Where HLA class I and class II types were available, the types were taken from metadata supplied by the sample provider, not from assay-based typing. The sample metadata nearly always contained a de-identified subject ID, COVID-19 status, age in years and sex. Subjects who had been exposed to COVID-19, were actively infected with it, or had recovered from it provided the deeply sampled blood TCRbeta repertoires that made up the dataset. A freely available public database, intended as a resource for researchers studying the immune response to SARS-CoV-2, is where the repertoires were released. The material from the prospective study consisted of cDNA or gDNA derived from T cells, B-cell-depleted T cells, or PBMCs. The samples were drawn from two sources: the first 160 participants of the ongoing ImmuneRACE study, and some 1,300 subjects contributed by 6 global collaborators.

Points the paper makes about the study in general: Clinical and demographic metadata were provided uncurated, with the amount varying by source and participant.

TCRbeta CDR3 regions were amplified from genomic DNA using the immunoSEQ Assay, a bias-controlled multiplex PCR. Turning to the authors' computational methods: Within the assay, amplification of reference gene primers was used to estimate how many nucleated cells each sample contained. To quantify the absolute abundance of each unique TCRbeta CDR3 rearrangement, sequence reads were collapsed and filtered. For each sample, productive Simpson clonality was calculated as the square root of Simpson's diversity index over productive rearrangements. TCRdb re-hosts the immuneACCESS table, in-frame sequences only. Its copies lack some clones; in the studies checked, an unresolved V gene accounts for under half of them, and the cause for the rest is not known. The V and J calls and the clone size are those of that table, but D and trimming were determined from the DNA. This sample holds 60,000 to 80,000 clones; 80% were observed only once. The top ten clones comprise around 13% of the sample.

V trim: 6 bases; J trim: 2 bases; unmatched bases: 2. Counted from cysteine to phenylalanine, this CDR3 has 14 amino acids. The only DNA kept is the CDR3, 42 bases in frame from the first base. Reading the germline V gene gives CDR1 ENHRY and CDR2 SYGVKD. A note on this clone: Its antigen has not been determined. No base quality information exists; no much larger clone differs at one position.

One collaborating source in Seattle enrolled patients while the patients were actively infected and followed the patients over time throughout the course of disease. Each collaborating institution followed its own protocols to collect whole blood in K2EDTA tubes. For TCRbeta analysis, collaborator samples were shipped as frozen whole blood, as isolated PBMCs, or as DNA extracted from either sample type. The sequence is built from TRBV10-3 and TRBJ2-5; the central 11 bases match TRBD2. The source of this sequence is a man aged 45-65 years with COVID-19, enrolled during active disease. Specimen: peripheral blood. DNA sequence: TGTGCCATCAGGGGGACTAGCGGACAAGAGACCCAGTACTTC. Its translation reads: CAIRGTSGQETQYF.